The T cell receptor beta chain under discussion was sequenced for a study of blood T cell dynamics during melanoma immunotherapy. General study points: It remained unknown if the driving T cell clones were melanoma-specific. The most clonal sorted CD8+ subset, immune-effector cells, was closest to cell-free DNA CDR3 sequences.

Sequencing used immunoSEQ multiplex PCR; TCRdb keeps in-frame clones, though not all of them. The table lists 15,000 to 20,000 clones, around 93% of them singletons. CDR3 size: 16 residues. V lost 0 bases to trimming and J lost 4 bases; unmatched junction nucleotides: 5. Germline assignment: CDR1 MNHEY and CDR2 SVGAGI. About this clone itself: The antigen is not known.

The time point denotes: week 3, after first cycle of checkpoint inhibitor. This clonotype was obtained from a human donor with melanoma. Source: effector memory CD8+ T cells from blood, taken from a patient treated with checkpoint blockade. The rearrangement uses TRBV6-5 and TRBJ2-1, with 8 nucleotides matching TRBD2. The CDR3 DNA reads TGTGCCAGCAGTTACTCAGTAGCGGGGATATACAATGAGCAGTTCTTC. Translating it yields CASSYSVAGIYNEQFF.